This entry lists 8 T cell receptor beta chains sequenced from one sample in a study of T cells expressing NK-cell markers. From its re-call of the 5' RACE reads, TCRdb lists each CDR3 protein once, without DNA. In all, the sample yields about 180,000 distinct CDR3 sequences. The material sequenced was blood T cells: a sorted CD56 or NKG2C T cell subset, CD4+ or CD8+ T cells, or bulk PBMC T cells (not recorded which). These receptors came from a man aged 18 to 69 in good health.

The rearrangement joins TRBV20-1 to TRBJ2-7; there is no DNA to check the TCRdb D call of TRBD2. Per germline, CDR1 DFQATT and CDR2 SNEGSKA (reference sequence). The CDR3 extends over 14 amino acids. This CDR3 reads CSARGVAGPHEQYF.

This chain joins TRBV12-3 or TRBV12-4 and TRBJ2-2; TCRdb's D call of TRBD1 is untestable without DNA. The CDR3 contains 15 residues. The CDR3 reads CASSLNPGGAGELFF.

The rearrangement joins TRBV2 to TRBJ2-3; absent DNA, TCRdb's TRBD2 call cannot be checked. The CDR3 has 16 amino acids. Germline V gene data show CDR1 as SNHLY and CDR2 as FYNNEI. The chain's CDR3 is CASSEEASGETDTQYF.

This chain joins TRBV9 and TRBJ2-3; TCRdb's D gene call, TRBD2, goes unchecked for lack of DNA. This CDR3 contains 16 residues. Germline CDR1 SGDLS, CDR2 YYNGEE. The CDR3: CASGPGSGGATDTQYF. The whole variable domain, remainder taken from reference TRBV9 and TRBJ2-3, is DSGVTQTPKHLITATGQRVTLRCSPRSGDLSVYWYQQSLDQGLQFLIQYYNGEERAKGNILERFSAQQFPDLHSELNLSSLELGDSALYFCASGPGSGGATDTQYFGPGTRLTVL.

The chain uses TRBV7-8 and TRBJ1-1. The CDR3 loop spans 13 amino acids. CDR1 is SGHVS and CDR2 is FQNEAQ in the germline V gene. CDR3: CASSFGSFTEAFF.

The V gene is TRBV11-2, the J gene TRBJ2-5; the TCRdb call, TRBD1, lacks DNA for checking. Germline values: CDR1 SGHAT, CDR2 FQNNGV. The CDR3 is 17 residues long. The CDR3 here is CASSLTPHGGGKETQYF.

V gene TRBV20-1 combines with J gene TRBJ2-3; TCRdb outputs TRBD2, but without DNA this stays unchecked. The CDR3 runs to 14 residues. The V gene's germline CDR1 is DFQATT and CDR2 SNEGSKA (reference sequence). CDR3 in amino acids: CSARGRPHADTQYF.

The V call is TRBV27, the J call TRBJ1-6. The germline CDR1 and CDR2 sequences are MNHEY and SMNVEV (reference sequence). This CDR3 contains 17 residues. The CDR3 loop reads CASSLSAGGLRNSPLHF.